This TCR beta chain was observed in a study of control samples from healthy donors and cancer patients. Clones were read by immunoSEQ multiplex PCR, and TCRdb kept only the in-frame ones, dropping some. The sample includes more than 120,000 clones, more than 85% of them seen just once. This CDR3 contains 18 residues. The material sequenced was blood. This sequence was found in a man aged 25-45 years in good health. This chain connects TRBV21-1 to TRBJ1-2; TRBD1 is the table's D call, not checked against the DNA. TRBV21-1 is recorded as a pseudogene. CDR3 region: CASSDPGQGAVRSDGYTF. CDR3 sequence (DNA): TGTGCCAGCAGCGATCCCGGACAGGGGGCTGTCAGGAGCGATGGCTACACCTTC.